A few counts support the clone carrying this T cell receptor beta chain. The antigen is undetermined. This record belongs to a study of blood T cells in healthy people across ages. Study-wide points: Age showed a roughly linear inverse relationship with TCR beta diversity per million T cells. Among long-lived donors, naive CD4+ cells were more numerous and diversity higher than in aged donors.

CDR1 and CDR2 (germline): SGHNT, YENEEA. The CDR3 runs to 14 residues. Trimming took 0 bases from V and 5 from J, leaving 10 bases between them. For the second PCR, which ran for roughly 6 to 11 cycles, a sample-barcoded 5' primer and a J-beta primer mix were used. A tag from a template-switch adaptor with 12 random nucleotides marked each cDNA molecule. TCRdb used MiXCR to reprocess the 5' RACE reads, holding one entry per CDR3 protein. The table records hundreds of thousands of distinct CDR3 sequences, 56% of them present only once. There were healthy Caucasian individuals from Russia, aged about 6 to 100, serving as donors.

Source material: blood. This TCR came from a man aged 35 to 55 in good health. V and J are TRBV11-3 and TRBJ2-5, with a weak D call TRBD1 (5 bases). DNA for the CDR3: TGTGCCAGCAGCTTAGATTGGGGCAGGGAGACCCAGTACTTC. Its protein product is CASSLDWGRETQYF.